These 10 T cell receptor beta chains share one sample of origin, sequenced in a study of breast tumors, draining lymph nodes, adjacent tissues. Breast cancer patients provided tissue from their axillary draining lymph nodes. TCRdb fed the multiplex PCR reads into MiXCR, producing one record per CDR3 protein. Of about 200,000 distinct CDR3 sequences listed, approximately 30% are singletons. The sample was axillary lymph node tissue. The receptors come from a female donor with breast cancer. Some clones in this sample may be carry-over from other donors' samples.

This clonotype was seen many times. DNA for the CDR3: TGTGCCAGCAGTTTCAATCGGGGTTCAAGGTTGTATTTT. Translated: CASSFNRGSRLYF. The chain links TRBV12-3 or TRBV12-4 to TRBJ2-3, with D possibly matching TRBD2 (5 bases). The CDR3 spans 13 residues. Trimming pared 3 bases from V and 14 bases from J, leaving 18 bases between.

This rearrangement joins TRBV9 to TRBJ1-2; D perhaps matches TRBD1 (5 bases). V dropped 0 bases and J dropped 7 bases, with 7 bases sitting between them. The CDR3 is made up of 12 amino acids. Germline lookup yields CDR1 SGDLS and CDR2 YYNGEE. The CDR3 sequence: CASSVVRGGYTF. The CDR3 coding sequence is TGTGCCAGCAGCGTAGTGAGGGGTGGCTACACCTTC.

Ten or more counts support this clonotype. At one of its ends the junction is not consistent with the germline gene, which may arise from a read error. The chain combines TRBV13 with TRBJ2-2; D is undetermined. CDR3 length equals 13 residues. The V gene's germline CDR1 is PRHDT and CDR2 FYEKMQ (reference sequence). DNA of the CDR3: TGTGCCAGCAGCTTCTCGAAGACCGGGGAGCTGTTTTTT. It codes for CASSFSKTGELFF.

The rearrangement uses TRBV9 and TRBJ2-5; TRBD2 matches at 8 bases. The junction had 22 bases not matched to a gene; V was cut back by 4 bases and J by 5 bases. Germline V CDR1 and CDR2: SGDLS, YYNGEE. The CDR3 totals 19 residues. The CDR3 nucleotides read TGTGCCAGCAGCTCCGACAGGATCGGGGGAGCGGGAGCATCCGAGACCCAGTACTTC. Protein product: CASSSDRIGGAGASETQYF.

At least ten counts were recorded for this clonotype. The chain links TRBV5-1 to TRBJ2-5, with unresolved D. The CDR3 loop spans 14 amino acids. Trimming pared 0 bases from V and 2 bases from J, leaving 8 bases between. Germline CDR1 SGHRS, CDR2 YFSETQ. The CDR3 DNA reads TGCGCCAGCAGCTTGGAAGAATTTCAAGAGACCCAGTACTTC. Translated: CASSLEEFQETQYF.

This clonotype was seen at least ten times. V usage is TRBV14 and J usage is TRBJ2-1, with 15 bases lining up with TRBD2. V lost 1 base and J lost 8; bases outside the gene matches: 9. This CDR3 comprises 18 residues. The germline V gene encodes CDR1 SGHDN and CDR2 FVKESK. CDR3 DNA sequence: TGTGCCAGCAGCCAAGCAAAGGGACTAGCGGGGGGTCTCGATGAGCAGTTCTTC. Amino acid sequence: CASSQAKGLAGGLDEQFF.

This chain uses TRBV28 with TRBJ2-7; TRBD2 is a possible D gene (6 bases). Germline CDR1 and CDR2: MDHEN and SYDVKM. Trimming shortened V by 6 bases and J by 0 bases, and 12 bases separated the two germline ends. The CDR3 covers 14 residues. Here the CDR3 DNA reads TGTGCCAGCAGCCCGGGACTCTCCTCCTACGAGCAGTACTTC. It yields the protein CASSPGLSSYEQYF. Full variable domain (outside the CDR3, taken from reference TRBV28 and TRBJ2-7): DVKVTQSSRYLVKRTGEKVFLECVQDMDHENMFWYRQDPGLGLRLIYFSYDVKMKEKGDIPEGYSVSREKKERFSLILESASTNQTSMYLCASSPGLSSYEQYFGPGTRLTVT.

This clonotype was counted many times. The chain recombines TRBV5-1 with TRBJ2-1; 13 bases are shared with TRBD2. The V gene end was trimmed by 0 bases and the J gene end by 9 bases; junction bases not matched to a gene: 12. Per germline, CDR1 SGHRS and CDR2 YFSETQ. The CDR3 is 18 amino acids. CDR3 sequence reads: CASSLASPLAGGFPEQFF. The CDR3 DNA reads TGCGCCAGCAGCTTGGCGTCCCCACTAGCGGGAGGGTTTCCTGAGCAGTTCTTC.

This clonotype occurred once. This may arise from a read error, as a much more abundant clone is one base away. In DNA form, the CDR3 reads TGTGCCAGCAGCTTAGGCGGACGGGGGACCTCCCAAGAGACCCAGTACTTC. It codes for CASSLGGRGTSQETQYF. This chain connects TRBV13 to TRBJ2-5, with D possibly matching TRBD2 (6 bases). The V end was cut by 0 bases, the J end by 1 base, with 15 bases between. This CDR3 is built from 17 residues. Germline V gives CDR1 PRHDT, CDR2 FYEKMQ (reference sequence). Using reference TRBV13 and TRBJ2-5 for the parts outside the CDR3, the full variable domain is AAGVIQSPRHLIKEKRETATLKCYPIPRHDTVYWYQQGPGQDPQFLISFYEKMQSDKGSIPDRFSAQQFSDYHSELNMSSLELGDSALYFCASSLGGRGTSQETQYFGPGTRLLVL.

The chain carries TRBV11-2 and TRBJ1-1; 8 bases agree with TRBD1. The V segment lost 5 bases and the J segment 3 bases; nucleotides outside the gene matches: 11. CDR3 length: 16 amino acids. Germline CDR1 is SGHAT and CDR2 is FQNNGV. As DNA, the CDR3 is TGTGCCAGCAGCCACCGGACAGGGCTGCGCCACACTGAAGCTTTCTTT. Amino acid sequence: CASSHRTGLRHTEAFF.